These T cell receptor beta chains were read from a single sample in a study of blood T cell repertoires in COVID-19. Only in-frame clones appear in the TCRdb table, and some are missing; sequencing was by immunoSEQ multiplex PCR. The sample carries roughly 140,000 clones, under 90% recorded once. The material sequenced was peripheral blood. The receptor source for this set is a woman of 80 years or more in a cohort sampled during active or convalescent COVID-19. Each CDR3 is given with its conserved first and last residue. Clone size is stated in some rows and not others, as once, few, many or a class when expanded.

J	size	V	CDR3
TRBJ2-7	.	TRBV24-1	CATKKPGTLGQGAYEQYF
TRBJ2-5	.	TRBV5-5	CASSSILDGGIETQYF
TRBJ1-4	once	TRBV30	CAWSQTGGNEKLFF
TRBJ2-5	.	TRBV5-1	CASSLVREETQYF
TRBJ2-7	.	TRBV5-1	CASSLSGGEQYF
TRBJ1-2	once	TRBV12-5	CASDPGTGYGYTF
TRBJ2-7	once	TRBV2	CASRLGGYYSYEQYF
TRBJ2-3	.	TRBV11-2	CASRKVGQRTDTQYF
TRBJ2-1	.	TRBV7-2	CASSWTSGGLNEQFF
TRBJ2-5	few	TRBV28	CASSLSWAGQETAQYF
TRBJ2-1	.	TRBV7-3	CASSLSLAGSNEQFF
TRBJ1-4	.	TRBV14	CASSYTGAGEKLFF
TRBJ2-4	.	TRBV18	CASSGTQNFQYF
TRBJ1-6	once	TRBV18	CASSPLKAGESPLHF
TRBJ2-1	few	TRBV7-3	CASSLSGTVNEQFF
TRBJ1-6	.	TRBV28	CASSSPSGLDSPLHF
TRBJ1-1	.	TRBV9	CASSEDWLNTEAFF
TRBJ1-2	.	TRBV18	CASSPSGTGNYGYTF
TRBJ1-1	.	TRBV29-1	CSVASGGDTEAFF
TRBJ1-1	.	TRBV6-1	CASSEWGSLNTEAFF
TRBJ2-2	.	TRBV18	CASSPLLGRNTGELFF
TRBJ2-3	few	TRBV19	CASTDRGAGVTDTQYF
TRBJ1-1	.	TRBV6-5	CASSRTGGGTEAFF
TRBJ1-1	.	TRBV4-1	CASSKHYPGGGTEAFF
TRBJ2-5	.	TRBV29-1	CSVDDSTMGETQYF
TRBJ2-2	.	TRBV27	CASSSVLANTGELFF
TRBJ2-2	.	TRBV9	CASSPRTGTNTGELFF
TRBJ2-5	.	TRBV2	CASSRRTSRVETQYF
TRBJ2-5	.	TRBV3-1/TRBV3-2	CASEGGLAETQYF
TRBJ2-3	.	TRBV24-1	CATGSSTDTQYF
TRBJ2-6	.	TRBV6-2/TRBV6-3	CASSFLRVGANVLTF
TRBJ1-2	.	TRBV10-3	CAISAGQGGIYGYTF
TRBJ2-5	.	TRBV7-2	CASSLGGLAGGLKETQYF
TRBJ2-1	.	TRBV19	CASSIEGQGYNEQFF
TRBJ2-2	.	TRBV19	CASSKEDYRALGFTRSRGELFF
TRBJ1-6	.	TRBV2	CASSERGIYNSPLHF
TRBJ2-3	.	TRBV9	CASSVQLGTSTDTQYF
TRBJ2-2	.	TRBV30	CAWSLTGATGELFF
TRBJ1-1	few	TRBV2	CASSTSGNTEAFF
TRBJ1-1	.	TRBV7-2	CASSPTPGGLNTEAFF
TRBJ2-7	once	TRBV15	CATSRDGQGIEQYF
TRBJ2-5	.	TRBV29-1	CSVENGQETQYF
TRBJ1-2	.	TRBV7-2	CASSLGLGTYYGYTF
TRBJ1-2	.	TRBV6-6	CASNGQGAMYDYGYTF
TRBJ1-2	.	TRBV5-5	CASSLAPGQGAYGYTF
TRBJ1-2	.	TRBV5-1	CASSTTPTLGYTF
TRBJ2-1	.	TRBV6-5	CASRSSSGGYNEQFF